The rows below give T cell receptor beta chains drawn from one sample of a study of T cell responses to AZD1222 COVID-19 vaccine. The assay was immunoSEQ multiplex PCR, and TCRdb's table has in-frame clones only and misses some. The repertoire holds 160,000 or so clones, with 88% as singletons. The specimen comprised peripheral blood, sampled on day 0 of AZD1222 vaccination. Source of these receptors: an adult in good health. Each CDR3 is given with its conserved first and last residue. D genes are given only for firm matches. Size values are once, few and many counts, or a class for expanded clones, and some rows have none.

abundance,j_gene,d_gene,v_gene,CDR3aa,CDR3nt
once,TRBJ2-7,NA,TRBV4-2,CASSQDLRVNEQYF,TGTGCCAGCAGCCAAGACCTACGGGTGAACGAGCAGTACTTC
NA,TRBJ1-2,NA,TRBV6-5,CASTGRRGYTF,TGTGCCAGCACGGGGCGGCGCGGCTACACCTTC
NA,TRBJ1-6,NA,TRBV6-5,CASSLTGDDSPLHF,TGTGCCAGCAGTTTGACAGGAGACGATTCACCCCTCCACTTT
NA,TRBJ1-1,NA,TRBV10-3,CAISDVGVAEAFF,TGTGCCATCAGTGATGTCGGGGTGGCTGAAGCTTTCTTT
NA,TRBJ2-1,NA,TRBV5-4,CASNRNGRGYNEQFF,TGTGCCAGCAATCGAAACGGGAGAGGGTACAATGAGCAGTTCTTC
NA,TRBJ1-4,NA,TRBV2,CASSQNPGATNEKLFF,TGTGCCAGCAGTCAGAACCCAGGGGCAACTAATGAAAAACTGTTTTTT
NA,TRBJ2-3,NA,TRBV6-5,CASSYGLLGTDTQYF,TGTGCCAGCAGCTACGGGCTCCTCGGCACAGATACGCAGTATTTT
NA,TRBJ1-2,NA,TRBV2,CASSEKGHRGYGYTF,TGTGCCAGCAGTGAAAAGGGACATAGGGGCTATGGCTACACCTTC
NA,TRBJ2-7,TRBD2,TRBV27,CASSLRLALYEQYF,TGTGCCAGCAGTCTCCGACTAGCGCTCTACGAGCAGTACTTC
NA,TRBJ2-1,NA,TRBV3-1/TRBV3-2,CASSQGVNEQFF,TGTGCCAGCAGCCAAGGGGTTAATGAGCAGTTCTTC